This entry lists 13 T cell receptor beta chains sequenced from one sample in a study of blood T cell repertoires in COVID-19. Repertoires were generated with immunoSEQ multiplex PCR, while TCRdb's copy carries only in-frame clones and drops some. Of about 340,000 clones detected, approximately 83% appear once; the ten largest clones hold around 4.4%. Sequencing was done on a sample of PBMCs or T cells enriched from blood (not recorded which). All receptors come from a woman in her 40s with acute COVID-19.

The V and J genes are TRBV28 and TRBJ2-7; 8 nucleotides match TRBD1. J was trimmed by 3 bases and V by 5 bases; bases with no gene match: 9. The CDR3 length is 15 residues. The germline gives CDR1 MDHEN, CDR2 SYDVKM. CDR3 sequence reads: CASSQPRDRYYEQYF. Here the CDR3 DNA reads TGTGCCAGCAGTCAACCCCGGGACAGGTACTACGAGCAGTACTTC.

The rearrangement uses TRBV7-9 and TRBJ1-4, with a tentative D call TRBD1 (5 bases). The CDR3 runs to 15 residues. V lost 0 bases, J lost 4 bases, and 9 bases lay in between. In germline, CDR1 is SEHNR, CDR2 FQNEAQ (reference sequence). The CDR3 DNA sequence: TGTGCCAGCAGCTTAGCGACAGAACTTAATGAAAAACTGTTTTTT. Protein: CASSLATELNEKLFF.

This rearrangement joins TRBV28 to TRBJ1-2; D remains ambiguous. Germline V CDR1 and CDR2: MDHEN, SYDVKM. The CDR3 has 11 residues. The V end lost 8 bases, the J end lost 5 bases, and 9 bases lay between the germline ends. Written as DNA, the CDR3 is TGTGCCAGCTACCGCGGGTATGGCTACACCTTC. It translates to CASYRGYGYTF.

This clone showed up just a few times. The rearrangement joins TRBV3-1 (or the pseudogene TRBV3-2) to TRBJ2-3; 12 positions agree with TRBD2. Germline lookup yields CDR1 LGHDT and CDR2 YNNKEL (reference sequence). The J segment lost 0 bases and the V segment lost 0 bases, leaving 7 bases of the junction unmatched. The CDR3 totals 19 residues. The CDR3 sequence is CASSQDWLAGGPSTDTQYF. The CDR3 bases are TGTGCCAGCAGCCAAGATTGGCTAGCGGGGGGGCCTAGCACAGATACGCAGTATTTT.

This clone has just one count. CDR3 DNA: TGTGCCAGCAGCTGGAGGGAGGAGGCGACTGAAGCTTTCTTT. It encodes CASSWREEATEAFF. The chain uses TRBV7-6 and TRBJ1-1; D gene ambiguous. The CDR3 length is 14 residues. Trimming left V 4 bases short and J 5 bases short, with 14 bases between. CDR1 and CDR2 (germline): SGHVS, FNYEAQ.

The chain recombines TRBV5-1 with TRBJ1-3; possibly TRBD1 for D (5 bases). V lost 5 bases and J 0 bases, leaving 15 bases between the germline ends. The CDR3 runs 16 residues. Per the germline V gene, CDR1 is SGHRS and CDR2 is YFSETQ. The CDR3, as DNA: TGCGCCAGCAGTCCCCAGGGTCCCGACTCTGGAAACACCATATATTTT. This sequence encodes CASSPQGPDSGNTIYF.

The chain carries TRBV27 and TRBJ1-1, with 9 bases matching TRBD1. V lost 6 bases to trimming and J lost 7 bases; unmatched junction nucleotides: 12. Germline V gives CDR1 MNHEY, CDR2 SMNVEV (reference sequence). The CDR3 is 15 residues long. The CDR3 nucleotides read TGTGCCAGCAGGGCAAACCGGGACAGGGTGAGTGAAGCTTTCTTT. Protein product: CASRANRDRVSEAFF.

This clone was counted ten times or more. The genes are TRBV7-9 and TRBJ2-3; TRBD1 aligns across 7 bases. Germline V gives CDR1 SEHNR, CDR2 FQNEAQ (reference sequence). This CDR3 is 15 amino acids long. V trimming: 5 bases; J trimming: 0 bases; junction bases outside the gene matches: 5. CDR3 in DNA: TGTGCCAGCAGCAGCAGGACAGGAAGCACAGATACGCAGTATTTT. Amino acid sequence: CASSSRTGSTDTQYF.

J is TRBJ1-3 and V is TRBV12-5, with D hard to call. Trimming pared 9 bases from V and 5 bases from J, leaving 11 bases between. The CDR3 loop spans 12 amino acids. Germline V lookup: CDR1 LGHNT, CDR2 FRNRAP. Here the CDR3 DNA reads TGTGCTAGCCGGGAGGGAAGAAACACCATATATTTT. Protein sequence: CASREGRNTIYF.

This chain connects TRBV6-2 or TRBV6-3 to TRBJ1-1; D remains ambiguous. The CDR3 is 15 amino acids. The V end lost 2 bases, the J end lost 0 bases, and 10 bases lay between the germline ends. Germline-derived CDR1 and CDR2 are MNHEY and SVGEGT. The CDR3 loop is CASSYGPTLNTEAFF. In DNA, the CDR3 is TGTGCCAGCAGTTACGGGCCTACCTTGAACACTGAAGCTTTCTTT.

The chain couples TRBV19 to TRBJ1-5, with a tentative D call TRBD1 (5 bases). CDR1 and CDR2 from the germline V gene are LNHDA and SQIVND (reference sequence). This CDR3 is 15 amino acids long. Trimming removed 10 bases from V and 0 bases from J, with 16 bases in between. The CDR3 region is CAIAREGNSNQPQHF. The CDR3 bases are TGTGCCATCGCGAGGGAGGGGAATAGCAATCAGCCCCAGCATTTT.

The chain has TRBV20-1 and TRBJ2-1, with 7 bases that match TRBD2. Germline loops: CDR1 DFQATT, CDR2 SNEGSKA (reference sequence). V trimming: 0 bases; J trimming: 12 bases; junction bases outside the gene matches: 2. The CDR3 runs to 11 residues. CDR3 sequence reads: CSARDSGGQFF. CDR3 DNA: TGCAGTGCTAGAGATTCGGGGGGGCAGTTCTTC.

This clone was detected once. The gene calls are TRBV5-5 and TRBJ2-7; 11 bases fit TRBD2. The CDR3 is 17 residues long. The V gene's germline CDR1 is SGHKS and CDR2 YYEKEE (reference sequence). The ends lost 4 bases at V and 0 bases at J; junction bases unmatched: 9. The CDR3 sequence: CASSRLAGGRNSYEQYF. CDR3 DNA sequence: TGTGCCAGCAGCCGTTTAGCGGGGGGGCGTAACTCCTACGAGCAGTACTTC.